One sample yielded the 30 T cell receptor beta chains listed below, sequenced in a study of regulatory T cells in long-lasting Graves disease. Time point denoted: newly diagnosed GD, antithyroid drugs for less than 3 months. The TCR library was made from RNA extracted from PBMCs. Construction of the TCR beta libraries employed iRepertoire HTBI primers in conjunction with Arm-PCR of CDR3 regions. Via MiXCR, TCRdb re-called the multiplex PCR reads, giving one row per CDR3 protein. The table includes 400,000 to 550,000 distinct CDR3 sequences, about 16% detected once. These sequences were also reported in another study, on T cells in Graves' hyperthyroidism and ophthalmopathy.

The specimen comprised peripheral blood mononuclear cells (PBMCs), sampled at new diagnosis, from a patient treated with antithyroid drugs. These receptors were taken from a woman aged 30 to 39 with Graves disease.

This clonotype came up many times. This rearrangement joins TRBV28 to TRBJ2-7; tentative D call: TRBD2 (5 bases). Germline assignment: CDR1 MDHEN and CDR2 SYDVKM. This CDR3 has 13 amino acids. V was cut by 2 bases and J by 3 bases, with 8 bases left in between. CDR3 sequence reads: CASSLPGNYEQYF. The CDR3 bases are TGTGCCAGCAGTTTACCGGGAAACTACGAGCAGTACTTC.

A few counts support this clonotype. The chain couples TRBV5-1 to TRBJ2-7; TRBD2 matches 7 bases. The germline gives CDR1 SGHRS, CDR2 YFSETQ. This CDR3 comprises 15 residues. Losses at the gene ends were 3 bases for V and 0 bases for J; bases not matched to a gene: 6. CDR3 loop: CASSYGGLFSYEQYF. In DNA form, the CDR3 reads TGCGCCAGCAGCTACGGGGGACTATTCTCCTACGAGCAGTACTTC.

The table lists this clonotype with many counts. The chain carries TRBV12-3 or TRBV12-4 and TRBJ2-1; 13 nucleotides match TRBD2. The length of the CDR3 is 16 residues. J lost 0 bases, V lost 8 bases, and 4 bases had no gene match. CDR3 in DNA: TGTGCCAGCCTCGGACTAGCGGGAGACTCCTACAATGAGCAGTTCTTC. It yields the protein CASLGLAGDSYNEQFF.

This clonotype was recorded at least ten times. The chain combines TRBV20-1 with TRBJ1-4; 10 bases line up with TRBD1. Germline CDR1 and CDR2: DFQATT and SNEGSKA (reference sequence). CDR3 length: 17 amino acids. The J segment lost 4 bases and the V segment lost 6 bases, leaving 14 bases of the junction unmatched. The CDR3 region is CSAIMGQGLYGNEKLFF. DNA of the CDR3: TGCAGTGCCATCATGGGACAGGGGTTGTATGGTAATGAAAAACTGTTTTTT.

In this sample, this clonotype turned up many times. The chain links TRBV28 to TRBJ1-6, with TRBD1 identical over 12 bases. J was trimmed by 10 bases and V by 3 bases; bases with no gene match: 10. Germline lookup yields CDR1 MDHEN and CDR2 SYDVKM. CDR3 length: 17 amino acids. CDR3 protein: CASSFVGAGTGGSPLHF. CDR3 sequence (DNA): TGTGCCAGCAGTTTCGTGGGGGCCGGGACAGGGGGCTCACCCCTCCACTTT.

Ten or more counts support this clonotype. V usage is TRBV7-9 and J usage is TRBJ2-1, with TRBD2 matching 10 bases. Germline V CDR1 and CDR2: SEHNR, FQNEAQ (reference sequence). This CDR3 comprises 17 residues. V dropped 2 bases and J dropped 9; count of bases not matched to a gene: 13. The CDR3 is CASSLKGLAGVKREQFF. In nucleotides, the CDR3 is TGTGCCAGCAGCTTAAAGGGGCTAGCGGGAGTGAAACGTGAGCAGTTCTTC.

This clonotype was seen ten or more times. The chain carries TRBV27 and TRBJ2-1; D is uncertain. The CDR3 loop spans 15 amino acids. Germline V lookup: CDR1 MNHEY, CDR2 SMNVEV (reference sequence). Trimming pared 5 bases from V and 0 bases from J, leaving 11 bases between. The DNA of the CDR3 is TGTGCCAGCAGTCCCCGGAGAAGCTCCTACAATGAGCAGTTCTTC. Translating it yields CASSPRRSSYNEQFF.

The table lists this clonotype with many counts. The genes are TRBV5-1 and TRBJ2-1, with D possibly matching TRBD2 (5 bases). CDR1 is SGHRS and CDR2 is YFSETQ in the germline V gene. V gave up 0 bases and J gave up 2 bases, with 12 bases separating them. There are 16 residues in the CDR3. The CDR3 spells CASSLEGGLAYNEQFF. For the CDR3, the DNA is TGCGCCAGCAGCTTGGAGGGCGGGCTCGCCTACAATGAGCAGTTCTTC.

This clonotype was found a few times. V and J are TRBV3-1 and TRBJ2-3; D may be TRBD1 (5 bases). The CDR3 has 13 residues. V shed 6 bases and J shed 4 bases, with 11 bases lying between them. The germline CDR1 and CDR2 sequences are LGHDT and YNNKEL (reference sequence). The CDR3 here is CASSPGFPDTQYF. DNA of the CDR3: TGTGCCAGCAGTCCAGGGTTCCCAGATACGCAGTATTTT.

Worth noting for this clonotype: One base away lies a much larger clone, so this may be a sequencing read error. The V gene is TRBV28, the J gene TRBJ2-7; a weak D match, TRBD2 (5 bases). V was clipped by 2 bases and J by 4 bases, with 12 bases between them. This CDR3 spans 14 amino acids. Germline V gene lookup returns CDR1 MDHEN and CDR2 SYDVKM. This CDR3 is CASSLDRDMYEQYF. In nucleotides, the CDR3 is TGTGCCAGCAGTTTAGATCGGGATATGTACGAGCAGTACTTC.

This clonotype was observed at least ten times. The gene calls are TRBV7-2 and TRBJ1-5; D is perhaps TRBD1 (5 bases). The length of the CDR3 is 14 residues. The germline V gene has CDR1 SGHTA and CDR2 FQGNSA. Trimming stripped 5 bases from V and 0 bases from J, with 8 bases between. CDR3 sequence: CASSGQGSNQPQHF. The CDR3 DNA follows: TGTGCCAGCAGCGGCCAGGGTAGCAATCAGCCCCAGCATTTT.

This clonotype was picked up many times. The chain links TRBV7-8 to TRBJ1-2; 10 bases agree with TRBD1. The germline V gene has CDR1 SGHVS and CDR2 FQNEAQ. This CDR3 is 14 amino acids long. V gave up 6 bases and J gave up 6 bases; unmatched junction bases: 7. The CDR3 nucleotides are TGTGCCAGCAGGGGAGGGACAGGGGCTCATGGCTACACCTTC. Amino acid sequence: CASRGGTGAHGYTF.

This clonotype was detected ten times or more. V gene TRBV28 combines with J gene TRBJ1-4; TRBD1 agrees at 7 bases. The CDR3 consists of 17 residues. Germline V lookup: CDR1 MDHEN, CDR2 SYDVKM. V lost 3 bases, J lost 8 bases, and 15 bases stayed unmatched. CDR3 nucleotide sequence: TGTGCCAGCAGTTTTCTCGGAGTCAGACAGGGTTGGGAAAAACTGTTTTTT. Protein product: CASSFLGVRQGWEKLFF.

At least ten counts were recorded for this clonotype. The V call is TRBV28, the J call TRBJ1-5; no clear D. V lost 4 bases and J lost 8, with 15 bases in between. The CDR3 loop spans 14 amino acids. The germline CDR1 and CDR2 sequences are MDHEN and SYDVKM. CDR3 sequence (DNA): TGTGCCAGCAGTTCCTCCCGAGGCCGCAAGCCCCAGCATTTT. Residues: CASSSSRGRKPQHF.

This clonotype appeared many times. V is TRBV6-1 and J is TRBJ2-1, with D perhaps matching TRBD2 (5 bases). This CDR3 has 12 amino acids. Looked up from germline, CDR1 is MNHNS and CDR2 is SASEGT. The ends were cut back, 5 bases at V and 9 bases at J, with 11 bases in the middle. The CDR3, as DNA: TGTGCCAGCAGTACTAGACGGGGTGAGCAGTTCTTC. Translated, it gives CASSTRRGEQFF.

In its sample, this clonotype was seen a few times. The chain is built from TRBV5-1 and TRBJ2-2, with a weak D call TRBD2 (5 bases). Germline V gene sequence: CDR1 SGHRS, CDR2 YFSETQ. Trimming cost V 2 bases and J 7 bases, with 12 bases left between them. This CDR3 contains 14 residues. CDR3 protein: CASSFNGLVGELFF. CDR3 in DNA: TGCGCCAGCAGCTTCAACGGACTCGTCGGGGAGCTGTTTTTT.

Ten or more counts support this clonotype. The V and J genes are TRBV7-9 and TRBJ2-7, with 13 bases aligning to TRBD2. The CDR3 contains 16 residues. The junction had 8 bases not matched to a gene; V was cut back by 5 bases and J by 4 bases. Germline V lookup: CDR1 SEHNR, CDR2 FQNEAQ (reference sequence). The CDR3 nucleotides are TGTGCCAGCAGCCACACTAGCGGGAGGGCTCATTACGAGCAGTACTTC. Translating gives CASSHTSGRAHYEQYF.

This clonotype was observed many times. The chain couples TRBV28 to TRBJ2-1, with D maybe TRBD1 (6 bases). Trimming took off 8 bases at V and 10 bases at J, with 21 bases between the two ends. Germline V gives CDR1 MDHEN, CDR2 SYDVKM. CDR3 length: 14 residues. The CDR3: CASAAGAVFKEQFF. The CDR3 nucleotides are TGTGCCAGCGCCGCAGGGGCGGTCTTCAAGGAGCAGTTCTTC.

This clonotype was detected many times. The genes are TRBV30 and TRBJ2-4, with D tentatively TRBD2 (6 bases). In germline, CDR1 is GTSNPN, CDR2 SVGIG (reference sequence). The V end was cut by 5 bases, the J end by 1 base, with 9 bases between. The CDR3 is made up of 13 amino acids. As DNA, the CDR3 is TGTGCCTGGGGTGGGGGGGCCAAAAACATTCAGTACTTC. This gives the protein CAWGGGAKNIQYF.

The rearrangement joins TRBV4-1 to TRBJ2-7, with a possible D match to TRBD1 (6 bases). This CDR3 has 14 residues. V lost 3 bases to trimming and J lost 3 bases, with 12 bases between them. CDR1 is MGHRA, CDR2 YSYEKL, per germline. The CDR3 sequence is CASSQALRGYEQYF. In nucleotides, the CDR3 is TGCGCCAGCAGCCAGGCCCTCAGGGGCTACGAGCAGTACTTC.

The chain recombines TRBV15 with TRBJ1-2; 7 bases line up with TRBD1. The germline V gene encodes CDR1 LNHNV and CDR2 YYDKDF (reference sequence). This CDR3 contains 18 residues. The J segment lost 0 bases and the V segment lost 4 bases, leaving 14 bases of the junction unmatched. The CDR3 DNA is TGTGCCACCAGCACTATCTACCGGGACAGTTATGCTAACTATGGCTACACCTTC. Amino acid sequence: CATSTIYRDSYANYGYTF.

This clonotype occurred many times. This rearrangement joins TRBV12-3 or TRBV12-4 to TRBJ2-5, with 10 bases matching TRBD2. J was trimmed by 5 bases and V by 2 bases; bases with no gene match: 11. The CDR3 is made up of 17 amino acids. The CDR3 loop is CASSLWLAGAKKETQYF. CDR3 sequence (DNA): TGTGCCAGCAGTTTATGGCTAGCGGGAGCGAAGAAGGAGACCCAGTACTTC.

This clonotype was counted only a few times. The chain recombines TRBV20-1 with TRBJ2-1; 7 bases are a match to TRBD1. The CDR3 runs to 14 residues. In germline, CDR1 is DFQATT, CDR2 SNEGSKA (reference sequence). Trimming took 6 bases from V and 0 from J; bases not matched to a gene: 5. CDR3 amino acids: CSAHGQDSYNEQFF. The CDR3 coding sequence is TGCAGTGCCCATGGACAGGACTCCTACAATGAGCAGTTCTTC.

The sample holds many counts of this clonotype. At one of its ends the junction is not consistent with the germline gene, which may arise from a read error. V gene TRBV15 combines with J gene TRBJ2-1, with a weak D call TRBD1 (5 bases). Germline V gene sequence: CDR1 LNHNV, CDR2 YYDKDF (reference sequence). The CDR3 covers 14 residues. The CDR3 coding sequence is TGTGCCACCAGCCGAGAAAGGGGTTACAATGAGCAGTTCTTC. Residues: CATSRERGYNEQFF.

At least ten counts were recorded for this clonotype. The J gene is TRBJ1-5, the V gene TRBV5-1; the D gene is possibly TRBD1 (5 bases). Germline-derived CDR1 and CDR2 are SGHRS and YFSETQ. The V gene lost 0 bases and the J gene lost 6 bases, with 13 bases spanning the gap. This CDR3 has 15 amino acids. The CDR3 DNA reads TGCGCCAGCAGCTTGGAAGGAGGGGCAAGTCAGCCCCAGCATTTT. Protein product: CASSLEGGASQPQHF.

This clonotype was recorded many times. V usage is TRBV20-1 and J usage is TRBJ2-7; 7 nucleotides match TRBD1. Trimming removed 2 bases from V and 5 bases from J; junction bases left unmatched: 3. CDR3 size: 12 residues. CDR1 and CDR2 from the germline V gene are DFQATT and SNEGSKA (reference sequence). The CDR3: CSARRQGDEQYF. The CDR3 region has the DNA TGCAGTGCTAGAAGACAGGGCGACGAGCAGTACTTC.

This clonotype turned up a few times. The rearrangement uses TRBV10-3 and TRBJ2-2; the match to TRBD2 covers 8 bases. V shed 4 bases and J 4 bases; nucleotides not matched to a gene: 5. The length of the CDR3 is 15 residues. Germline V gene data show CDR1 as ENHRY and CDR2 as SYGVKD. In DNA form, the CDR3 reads TGTGCCATCAGTGGAGCGGGAGCGGGCACCGGGGAGCTGTTTTTT. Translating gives CAISGAGAGTGELFF.

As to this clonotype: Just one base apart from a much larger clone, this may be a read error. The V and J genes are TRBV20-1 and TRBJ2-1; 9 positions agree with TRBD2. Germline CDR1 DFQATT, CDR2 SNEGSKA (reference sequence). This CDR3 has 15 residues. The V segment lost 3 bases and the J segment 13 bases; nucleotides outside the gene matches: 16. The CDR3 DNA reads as TGCAGTGCTAGTTTGGCGGGAGGGCCGCTGGAGACCCAGTTCTTC. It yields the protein CSASLAGGPLETQFF.

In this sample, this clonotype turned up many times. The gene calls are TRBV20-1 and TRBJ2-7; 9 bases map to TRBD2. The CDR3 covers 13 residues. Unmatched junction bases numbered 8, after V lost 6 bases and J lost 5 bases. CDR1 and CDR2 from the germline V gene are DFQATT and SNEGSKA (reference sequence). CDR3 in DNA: TGCAGTGCAACGGGACTAGCTTATGACGAGCAGTACTTC. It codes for CSATGLAYDEQYF.

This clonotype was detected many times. CDR3 in DNA: TGTGCCAGCAGTTCGGGACTAGCGGGATATGAGCAGTTCTTC. The encoded protein is CASSSGLAGYEQFF. The chain combines TRBV27 with TRBJ2-1; TRBD2 matches 13 bases. J was trimmed by 8 bases and V by 4 bases; bases with no gene match: 2. Germline V gene lookup returns CDR1 MNHEY and CDR2 SMNVEV (reference sequence). The CDR3 consists of 14 residues.